One sample yielded the 5 T cell receptor beta chains listed below, sequenced in a study of early T cells in non-severe SARS-CoV-2 infection. Via MiXCR, TCRdb re-called the 5' RACE reads, giving one row per CDR3 protein. This sample has roughly 100,000 distinct CDR3 sequences, with roughly 13% found just once. The sample comprised whole blood. These TCRs come from an adult who was a healthcare worker with PCR-confirmed SARS-CoV-2 infection or an uninfected control (not recorded which).

This clonotype was observed many times. This chain connects TRBV7-2 to TRBJ2-7; D not resolved. This CDR3 has 11 amino acids. The V end was cut by 5 bases, the J end by 0 bases, with 2 bases between. The germline CDR1 and CDR2 sequences are SGHTA and FQGNSA. This CDR3 is CASSPSYEQYF. The DNA of the CDR3 is TGTGCCAGCAGCCCCTCCTACGAGCAGTACTTC.

The rearrangement links TRBV20-1 to TRBJ1-1; TRBD1 matches 9 bases. CDR1 is DFQATT, CDR2 SNEGSKA, per germline (reference sequence). V shed 6 bases, J shed 6 bases, and the junction held 20 bases outside the gene matches. The CDR3 is made up of 17 amino acids. In nucleotides, the CDR3 is TGCAGTGCCACGTTAGGTCCCTGGGACAGGGAGGGATCTGAAGCTTTCTTT. Its translation is CSATLGPWDREGSEAFF.

The chain has TRBV2 and TRBJ2-5; D remains unclear. Germline CDR1 reads SNHLY; CDR2 reads FYNNEI. The length of the CDR3 is 12 residues. The germline V and J ends were trimmed by 3 bases and 7 bases, with 9 bases remaining between them. The CDR3 region is CASSDLPGTQYF. CDR3 coding DNA: TGTGCCAGCAGTGATCTCCCCGGGACCCAGTACTTC. Based on the CDR3 plus reference TRBV2 and TRBJ2-5, the full variable domain is EPEVTQTPSHQVTQMGQEVILRCVPISNHLYFYWYRQILGQKVEFLVSFYNNEISEKSEIFDDQFSVERPDGSNFTLKIRSTKLEDSAMYFCASSDLPGTQYFGPGTRLLVL.

This clonotype was observed many times. The chain recombines TRBV2 with TRBJ2-1; TRBD2 matches at 7 bases. CDR1 is SNHLY and CDR2 is FYNNEI in the germline V gene. CDR3 length: 11 residues. V lost 6 bases, J lost 15 bases, and 8 bases stayed unmatched. As DNA, the CDR3 is TGTGCCAGCAGCTCCGGGAGGTTAGCGTTCTTC. Translation: CASSSGRLAFF.

This clonotype was recorded a few times. The CDR3 DNA reads as TGCGCCAGCAGCCAAGGATTGGGGAATCAGCCCCAGCATTTT. Protein sequence: CASSQGLGNQPQHF. V gene TRBV4-1 combines with J gene TRBJ1-5, with D hard to call. Germline CDR1 and CDR2: MGHRA and YSYEKL. The CDR3 covers 14 residues. The V and J ends lost 1 base and 4 bases respectively, with 8 bases between them.